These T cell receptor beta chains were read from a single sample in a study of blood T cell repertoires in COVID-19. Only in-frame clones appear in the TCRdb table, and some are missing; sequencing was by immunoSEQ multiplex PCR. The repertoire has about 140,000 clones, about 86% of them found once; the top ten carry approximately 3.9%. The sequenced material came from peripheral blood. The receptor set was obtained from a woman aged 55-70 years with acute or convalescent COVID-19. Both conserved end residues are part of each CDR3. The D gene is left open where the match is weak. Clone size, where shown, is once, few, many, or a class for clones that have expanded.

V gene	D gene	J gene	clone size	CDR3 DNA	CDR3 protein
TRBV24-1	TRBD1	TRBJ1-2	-	TGTGCCACCAGTGATCCTGGACAGGCCAACTATGGCTACACCTTC	CATSDPGQANYGYTF
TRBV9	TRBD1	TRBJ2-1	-	TGTGCCAGCAGCGGACGGACAGGGCATGAGCAGTTCTTC	CASSGRTGHEQFF
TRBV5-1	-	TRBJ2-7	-	TGCGCCAGCAGCTTGGATCTAGTCCCCCACGAGCAGTACTTC	CASSLDLVPHEQYF
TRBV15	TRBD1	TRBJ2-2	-	TGTGCCACCAGCAGTGTGACAGGGGGTGGGGAGCTGTTTTTT	CATSSVTGGGELFF
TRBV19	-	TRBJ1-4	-	TGTGCCAGTAGTCTTGACAGAACTAATGAAAAACTGTTTTTT	CASSLDRTNEKLFF
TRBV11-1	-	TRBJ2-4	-	TGTGCCAGCAGCTTGGAGAGGGACATTCAGTACTTC	CASSLERDIQYF
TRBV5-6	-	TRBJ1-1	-	TGTGCCAGCAGCCGCGAGGGGAGGAGGATGAACACTGAAGCTTTCTTT	CASSREGRRMNTEAFF
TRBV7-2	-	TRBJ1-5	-	TGTGCCAGCAGCCGGGAGGCGTGGCCCCAGCATTTT	CASSREAWPQHF
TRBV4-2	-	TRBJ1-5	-	TGTGCCAGCAGCCAAGAATCAGGCCAGCCCCAGCATTTT	CASSQESGQPQHF
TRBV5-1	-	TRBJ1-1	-	TGCGCCAGCAGCTTGGTGGTCGGCGGGAACACTGAAGCTTTCTTT	CASSLVVGGNTEAFF
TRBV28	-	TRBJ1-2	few	TGTGCCAGCAGTTTGTATCCTTATGGCTACACCTTC	CASSLYPYGYTF
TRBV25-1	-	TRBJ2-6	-	TGTGCCAGCAGTGACTCGGAGGCCGGGCTCTCTGGGGCCAACGTCCTGACTTTC	CASSDSEAGLSGANVLTF
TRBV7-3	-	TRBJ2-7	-	TGTGCCAGCAGCGAGTCGGGAGCGCCGACGTACGAGCAGTACTTC	CASSESGAPTYEQYF
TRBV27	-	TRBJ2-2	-	TGTGCCAGCAGTCCCCTAGCTGGCTGGACCGGGGAGCTGTTTTTT	CASSPLAGWTGELFF
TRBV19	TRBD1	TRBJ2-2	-	TGTGCCAGTAGTACGGGACAGGGGCAATCCGGGGAGCTGTTTTTT	CASSTGQGQSGELFF
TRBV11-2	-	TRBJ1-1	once	TGTGCCAGCAGCTTATCCGGGAACACTGAAGCTTTCTTT	CASSLSGNTEAFF